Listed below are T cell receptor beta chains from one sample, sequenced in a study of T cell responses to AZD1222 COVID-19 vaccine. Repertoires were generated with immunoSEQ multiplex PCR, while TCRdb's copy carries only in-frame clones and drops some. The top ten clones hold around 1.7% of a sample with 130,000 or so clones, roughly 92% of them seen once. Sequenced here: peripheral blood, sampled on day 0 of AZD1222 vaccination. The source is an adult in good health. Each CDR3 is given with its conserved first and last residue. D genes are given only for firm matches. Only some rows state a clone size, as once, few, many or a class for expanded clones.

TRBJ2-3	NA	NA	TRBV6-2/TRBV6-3	CASSYTSTGPYTDTQYF	TGTGCCAGCAGTTACACCTCGACAGGACCATACACAGATACGCAGTATTTT
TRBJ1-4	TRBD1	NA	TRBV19	CASSILGTGLGRNEKLFF	TGTGCCAGTAGTATTTTGGGGACAGGCCTGGGAAGAAATGAAAAACTGTTTTTT
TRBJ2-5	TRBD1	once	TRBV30	CAWSVQGETQYF	TGTGCCTGGAGTGTACAGGGGGAGACCCAGTACTTC
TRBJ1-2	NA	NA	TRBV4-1	CASSQENARAYGYTF	TGCGCCAGCAGCCAAGAGAACGCCCGGGCCTATGGCTACACCTTC
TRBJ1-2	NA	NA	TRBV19	CASIQGNYGYTF	TGTGCCAGTATTCAGGGAAACTATGGCTACACCTTC
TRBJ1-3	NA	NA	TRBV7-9	CASSLVRGAGNTIYF	TGTGCCAGCAGCTTAGTTCGGGGGGCAGGAAACACCATATATTTT
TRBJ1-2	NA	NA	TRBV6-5	CASSYRRVGGGYTF	TGTGCCAGCAGTTACCGTCGCGTAGGGGGGGGCTACACCTTC
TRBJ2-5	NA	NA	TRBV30	CAWRGLTSPETQYF	TGTGCCTGGAGGGGGCTGACTAGTCCGGAGACCCAGTACTTC
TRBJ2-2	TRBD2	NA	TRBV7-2	CASSPIAGGELFF	TGTGCCAGCAGCCCTATAGCGGGAGGGGAGCTGTTTTTT
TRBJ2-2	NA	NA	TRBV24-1	CATSDLQSQAGELFF	TGTGCCACCAGTGATTTGCAATCCCAGGCCGGGGAGCTGTTTTTT
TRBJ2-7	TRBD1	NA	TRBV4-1	CASSQVFRQGADEQYF	TGCGCCAGCAGCCAAGTATTTCGGCAGGGGGCGGACGAGCAGTACTTC
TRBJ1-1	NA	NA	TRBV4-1	CASSPLAMNTEAFF	TGCGCCAGCAGCCCACTTGCTATGAACACTGAAGCTTTCTTT
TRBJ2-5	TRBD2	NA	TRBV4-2	CASSQDHGASGDQETQYF	TGTGCCAGCAGCCAAGATCATGGGGCTAGCGGGGACCAAGAGACCCAGTACTTC
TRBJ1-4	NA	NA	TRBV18	CASSPFGEKLFF	TGTGCCAGCTCACCTTTCGGTGAAAAACTGTTTTTT
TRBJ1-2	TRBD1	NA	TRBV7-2	CASSQGDRSGYTF	TGTGCCAGCAGCCAAGGGGACAGGAGTGGCTACACCTTC
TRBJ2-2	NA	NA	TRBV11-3	CASSLVPGPMYTGELFF	TGTGCCAGCAGCTTAGTTCCGGGGCCGATGTACACCGGGGAGCTGTTTTTT
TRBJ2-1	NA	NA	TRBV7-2	CASSLRGPNYNEQFF	TGTGCCAGCAGCCTACGGGGCCCAAACTACAATGAGCAGTTCTTC
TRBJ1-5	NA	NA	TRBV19	CASSSPSTGNQPQHF	TGTGCCAGTAGTAGCCCCTCCACGGGTAATCAGCCCCAGCATTTT
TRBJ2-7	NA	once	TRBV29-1	CSVVGGTYEQYF	TGCAGCGTTGTTGGGGGTACCTACGAGCAGTACTTC
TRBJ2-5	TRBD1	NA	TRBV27	CASSPGQGPGETQYF	TGTGCCAGCAGTCCCGGACAGGGGCCGGGGGAGACCCAGTACTTC
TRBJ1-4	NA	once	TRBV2	CASSEAQYPNEKLFF	TGTGCCAGCAGTGAGGCCCAGTACCCTAATGAAAAACTGTTTTTT
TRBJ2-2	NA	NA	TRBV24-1	CATSGHLTGELFF	TGTGCCACCAGTGGGCACCTCACCGGGGAGCTGTTTTTT
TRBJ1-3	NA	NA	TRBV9	CASSGAGATNTIYF	TGTGCCAGCAGTGGAGCGGGCGCCACAAACACCATATATTTT
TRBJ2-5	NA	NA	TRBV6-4	CASGPMTGRGETQYF	TGTGCCAGCGGGCCCATGACAGGGCGGGGGGAGACCCAGTACTTC
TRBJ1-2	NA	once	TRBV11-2	CASSPQPGRYGYTF	TGTGCCAGCAGCCCGCAACCCGGTCGCTATGGCTACACCTTC
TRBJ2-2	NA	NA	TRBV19	CASSIASRGTGELFF	TGTGCCAGTAGTATAGCTTCCCGGGGGACCGGGGAGCTGTTTTTT
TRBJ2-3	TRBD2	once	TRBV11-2	CASSYRLGSGVTDTQYF	TGTGCCAGCAGCTACCGACTGGGCAGCGGGGTCACAGATACGCAGTATTTT
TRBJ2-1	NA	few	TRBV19	CASSAGQYNEQFF	TGTGCCAGTAGTGCAGGACAGTACAATGAGCAGTTCTTC